The rows below give T cell receptor beta chains drawn from one sample of a study of PD-1 blockade in classical Hodgkin lymphoma. The table came from immunoSEQ multiplex PCR; TCRdb's copy has only in-frame clones and leaves some out. Here the sample spans under 30,000 clones, over 75% being singletons. The specimen comprised CD4+ T cells from blood, sampled at baseline. These receptors all come from a human donor with classical Hodgkin lymphoma. The CDR3 runs from the conserved cysteine through the conserved F or W.

v_call: TRBV27; cdr3_length: 14; j_call: TRBJ1-5; cdr3_aa: CASSFYGENQPQHF
v_call: TRBV29-1; cdr3_length: 16; j_call: TRBJ2-3; cdr3_aa: CSVGLILVDSRNTQYF
v_call: TRBV7-7; cdr3_length: 14; j_call: TRBJ2-5; cdr3_aa: CASSSSGRQETQYF
v_call: TRBV5-1; cdr3_length: 16; j_call: TRBJ2-1; cdr3_aa: CASSLETSASYNEQFF
v_call: TRBV15; cdr3_length: 14; j_call: TRBJ2-2; cdr3_aa: CATSIAGGTGELFF
v_call: TRBV6-1; cdr3_length: 12; j_call: TRBJ2-1; cdr3_aa: CASCALDNEQFF
v_call: TRBV5-4; cdr3_length: 13; j_call: TRBJ2-7; cdr3_aa: CASSLMDGNEQYF
v_call: TRBV6-5; cdr3_length: 15; j_call: TRBJ2-7; cdr3_aa: CASSYLGSSGHEQYF
v_call: TRBV30; cdr3_length: 16; j_call: TRBJ1-6; cdr3_aa: CAWTWDHYSYNSPLHF
v_call: TRBV5-1; cdr3_length: 13; j_call: TRBJ2-1; cdr3_aa: CASSLGGRSQQFF
v_call: TRBV18; cdr3_length: 15; j_call: TRBJ2-3; cdr3_aa: CASSPLPISTDTQYF
v_call: TRBV19; cdr3_length: 14; j_call: TRBJ1-5; cdr3_aa: CASTPDRINQPQHF
v_call: TRBV6-1; cdr3_length: 15; j_call: TRBJ2-6; cdr3_aa: CATGGRHSGANVLTF
v_call: TRBV29-1; cdr3_length: 11; j_call: TRBJ1-3; cdr3_aa: CSVSTGNTIYF
v_call: TRBV6-1; cdr3_length: 14; j_call: TRBJ1-2; cdr3_aa: CASSVITGYYGYTF
v_call: TRBV5-5; cdr3_length: 18; j_call: TRBJ2-7; cdr3_aa: CASSLTPGSGQTSYEQYF
v_call: TRBV7-7; cdr3_length: 18; j_call: TRBJ2-3; cdr3_aa: CASSLMIAEGTSTDTQYF
v_call: TRBV27; cdr3_length: 15; j_call: TRBJ2-7; cdr3_aa: CASSLGLAGPYEQYF